The T cell receptor (beta chain) under discussion was sequenced for a study of response to subunit inactivated influenza vaccine. General study points: Authors suggested seasonal influenza vaccinations each recruit few new T cells.

TCRdb reprocessed the RT-PCR reads via MiXCR and lists one record per CDR3 protein. Among around 530,000 distinct CDR3 sequences listed, roughly 12% were seen once. In its sample, this clonotype was seen many times. Its antigen is undetermined. The junction differs from germline at one of its ends, possibly a read error. Germline CDR1 and CDR2: MGHRA and YSYEKL. The CDR3 is 13 residues long. Sequences were derived from PBMCs from blood, sampled on the day of vaccination. The chain has TRBV4-1 and TRBJ2-1, with 7 bases aligning to TRBD1. This sequence was found in a man aged 45-65 years who received an inactivated influenza vaccine. CDR3 residues: CASSQGQYNEQFF. In DNA form, the CDR3 reads TGTGCCAGCAGCCAGGGACAGTACAATGAGCAGTTCTTC.